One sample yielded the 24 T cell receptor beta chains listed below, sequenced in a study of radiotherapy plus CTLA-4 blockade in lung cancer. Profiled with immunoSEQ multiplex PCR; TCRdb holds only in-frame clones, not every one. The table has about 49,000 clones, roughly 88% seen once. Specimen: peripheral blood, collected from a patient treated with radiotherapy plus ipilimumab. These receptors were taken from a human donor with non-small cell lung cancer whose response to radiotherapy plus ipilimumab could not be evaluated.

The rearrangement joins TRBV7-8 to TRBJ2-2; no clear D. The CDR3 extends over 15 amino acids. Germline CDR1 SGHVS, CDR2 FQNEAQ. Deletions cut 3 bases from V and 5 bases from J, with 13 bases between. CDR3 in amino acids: CASSFGSGVTGELFF. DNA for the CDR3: TGTGCCAGCAGCTTCGGGTCTGGAGTAACCGGGGAGCTGTTTTTT.

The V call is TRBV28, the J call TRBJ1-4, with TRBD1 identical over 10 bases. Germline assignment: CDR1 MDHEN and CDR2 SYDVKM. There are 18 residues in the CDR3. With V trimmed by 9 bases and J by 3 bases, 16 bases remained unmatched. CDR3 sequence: CASIPTGQGIVANEKLFF. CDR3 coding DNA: TGTGCCAGTATCCCCACGGGACAGGGGATTGTGGCTAATGAAAAACTGTTTTTT.

CDR3 bases: TGCGCCAGCAGCCAAGATAGGCAGCGGGGGGGCAGGCATGAGCAGTTCTTC. It is translated as CASSQDRQRGGRHEQFF. The chain uses TRBV4-3 and TRBJ2-1, with 10 bases fitting TRBD2. CDR1 is LGHNA, CDR2 YSLEER, per germline. The V gene end was trimmed by 0 bases and the J gene end by 8 bases; junction bases not matched to a gene: 10. The CDR3 is made up of 17 amino acids.

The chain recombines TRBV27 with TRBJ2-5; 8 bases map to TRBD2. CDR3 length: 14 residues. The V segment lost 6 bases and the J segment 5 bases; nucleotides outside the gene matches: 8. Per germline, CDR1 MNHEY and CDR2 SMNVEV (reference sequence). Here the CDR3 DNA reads TGTGCCAGCAGGGTAGGACTAGCTGGTGAGACCCAGTACTTC. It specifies CASRVGLAGETQYF.

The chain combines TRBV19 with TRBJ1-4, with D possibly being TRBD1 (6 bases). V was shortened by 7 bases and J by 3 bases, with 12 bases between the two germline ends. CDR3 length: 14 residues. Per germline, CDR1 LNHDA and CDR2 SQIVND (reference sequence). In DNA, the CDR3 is TGTGCCAGTAAAAGGGGGACCGCTAATGAAAAACTGTTTTTT. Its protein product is CASKRGTANEKLFF.

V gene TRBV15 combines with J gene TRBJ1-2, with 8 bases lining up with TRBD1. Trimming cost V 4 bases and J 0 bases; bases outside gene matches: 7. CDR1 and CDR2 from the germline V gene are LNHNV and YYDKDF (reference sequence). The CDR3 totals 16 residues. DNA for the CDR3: TGTGCCACCAGCATCCGCCCGGGACAGGCTAACTATGGCTACACCTTC. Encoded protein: CATSIRPGQANYGYTF.

CDR3 nucleotides: TGTGCCAGCAGTGACCACAGGGCTGAGGGCTACACCTTC. Translated: CASSDHRAEGYTF. The chain joins TRBV6-1 to TRBJ1-2; tentatively, D is TRBD1 (6 bases). Trimming took off 3 bases at V and 8 bases at J, with 13 bases between the two ends. This CDR3 is 13 amino acids long. Germline assignment: CDR1 MNHNS and CDR2 SASEGT.

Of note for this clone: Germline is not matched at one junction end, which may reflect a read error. The CDR3 loop reads CASSRGIQPSTNTQYF. DNA for the CDR3: TGCGCCAGCAGCCGCGGCATCCAACCTAGCACAAATACGCAGTATTTT. J is TRBJ2-3 and V is TRBV4-1, with D tentatively TRBD2 (5 bases). CDR1 and CDR2 (germline): MGHRA, YSYEKL. CDR3 size: 16 residues.

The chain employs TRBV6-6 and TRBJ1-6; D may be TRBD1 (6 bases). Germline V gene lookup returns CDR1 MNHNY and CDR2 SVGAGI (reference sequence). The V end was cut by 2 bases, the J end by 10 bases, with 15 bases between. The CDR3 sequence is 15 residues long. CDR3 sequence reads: CASSYGTGWPSPLHF. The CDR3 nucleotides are TGTGCCAGCAGTTACGGCACAGGGTGGCCATCACCCCTCCACTTT.

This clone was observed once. The DNA of the CDR3 is TGTGCCAGCAGCTTAGCAGGGGCTAGCGGCTACGAGCAGTACTTC. Translated: CASSLAGASGYEQYF. This rearrangement joins TRBV7-2 to TRBJ2-7; 7 nucleotides agree with TRBD2. The V gene's germline CDR1 is SGHTA and CDR2 FQGNSA. The trim removed 0 bases at V and 3 bases at J, leaving 5 bases unmatched. The CDR3 length is 15 residues. Based on the CDR3 plus reference TRBV7-2 and TRBJ2-7, the full variable domain is GAGVSQSPSNKVTEKGKDVELRCDPISGHTALYWYRQSLGQGLEFLIYFQGNSAPDKSGLPSDRFSAERTGGSVSTLTIQRTQQEDSAVYLCASSLAGASGYEQYFGPGTRLTVT.

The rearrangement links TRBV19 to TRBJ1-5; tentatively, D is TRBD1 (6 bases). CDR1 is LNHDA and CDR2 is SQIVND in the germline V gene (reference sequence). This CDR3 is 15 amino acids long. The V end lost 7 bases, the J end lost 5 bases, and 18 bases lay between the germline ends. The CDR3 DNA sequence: TGTGCCAGTACCATTGGGCAGGGGTGGTATCAGCCCCAGCATTTT. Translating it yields CASTIGQGWYQPQHF.

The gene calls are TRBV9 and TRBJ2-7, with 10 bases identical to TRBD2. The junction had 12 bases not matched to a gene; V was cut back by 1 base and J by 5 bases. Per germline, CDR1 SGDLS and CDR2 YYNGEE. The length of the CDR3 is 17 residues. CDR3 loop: CASSVSSGSVSINEQYF. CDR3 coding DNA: TGTGCCAGCAGCGTATCTAGCGGGAGCGTGTCGATTAACGAGCAGTACTTC.

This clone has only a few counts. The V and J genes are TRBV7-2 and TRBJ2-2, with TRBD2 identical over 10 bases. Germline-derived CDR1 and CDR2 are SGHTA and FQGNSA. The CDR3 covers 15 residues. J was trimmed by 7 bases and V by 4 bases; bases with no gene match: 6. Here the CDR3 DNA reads TGTGCCAGCAGCTCACTAGCGGGAAGGGTCGGGGAGCTGTTTTTT. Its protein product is CASSSLAGRVGELFF.

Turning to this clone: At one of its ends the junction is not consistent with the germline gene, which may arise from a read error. CDR3 protein: CASSHNNGLAGEAQYF. CDR3 sequence (DNA): TGTGCCAGCAGCCACAACAACGGACTAGCGGGAGAGGCCCAGTACTTC. V usage is TRBV14 and J usage is TRBJ2-5; 13 bases map to TRBD2. Germline-derived CDR1 and CDR2 are SGHDN and FVKESK. This CDR3 region has 16 residues.

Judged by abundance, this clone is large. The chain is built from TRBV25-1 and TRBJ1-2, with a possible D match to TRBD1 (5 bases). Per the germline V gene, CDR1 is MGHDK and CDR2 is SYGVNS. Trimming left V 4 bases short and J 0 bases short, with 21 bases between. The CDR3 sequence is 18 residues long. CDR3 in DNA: TGTGCCAGCAGTGCCCTGGGCGAGACAGATGACTCTAACTATGGCTACACCTTC. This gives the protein CASSALGETDDSNYGYTF.

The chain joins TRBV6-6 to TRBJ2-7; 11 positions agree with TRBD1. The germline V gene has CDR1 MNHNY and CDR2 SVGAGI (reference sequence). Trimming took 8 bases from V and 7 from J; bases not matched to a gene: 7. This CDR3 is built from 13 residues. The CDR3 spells CASGQGATSEQYF. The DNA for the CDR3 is TGTGCCAGCGGACAGGGGGCTACGTCAGAGCAGTACTTC.

CDR3 nucleotide sequence: TGTGCCAGCAGTTCCGCGGGCAGGGGAGGGAGCACTGAAGCTTTCTTT. It translates to CASSSAGRGGSTEAFF. The chain recombines TRBV6-5 with TRBJ1-1; possibly TRBD1 for D (6 bases). CDR3 size: 16 residues. Germline-derived CDR1 and CDR2 are MNHEY and SVGAGI. The V end lost 4 bases, the J end lost 4 bases, and 19 bases lay between the germline ends.

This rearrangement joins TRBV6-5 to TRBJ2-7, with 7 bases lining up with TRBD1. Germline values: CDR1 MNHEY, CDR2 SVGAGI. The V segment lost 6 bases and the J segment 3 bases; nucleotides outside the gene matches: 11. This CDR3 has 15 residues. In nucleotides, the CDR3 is TGTGCCAGCAGGGAGCCAGGGGGTCGAGACTACGAGCAGTACTTC. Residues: CASREPGGRDYEQYF.

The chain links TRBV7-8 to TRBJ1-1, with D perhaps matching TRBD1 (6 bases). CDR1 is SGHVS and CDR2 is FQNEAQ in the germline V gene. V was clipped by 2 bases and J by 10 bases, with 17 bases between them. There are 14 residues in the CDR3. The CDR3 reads CASSLSVGRGGAFF. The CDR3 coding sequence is TGTGCCAGCAGCTTAAGTGTGGGTAGGGGGGGAGCTTTCTTT.

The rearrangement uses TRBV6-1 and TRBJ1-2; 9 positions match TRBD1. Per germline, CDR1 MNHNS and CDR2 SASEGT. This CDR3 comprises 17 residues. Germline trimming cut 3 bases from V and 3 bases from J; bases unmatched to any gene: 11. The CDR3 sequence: CASSEPGQGGVDYGYTF. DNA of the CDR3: TGTGCCAGCAGTGAGCCGGGACAGGGAGGGGTTGACTATGGCTACACCTTC.

In nucleotides, the CDR3 is TGTGCCAGCAGTTTATATACAGGGGCCTACAATGAGCAGTTCTTC. Encoded protein: CASSLYTGAYNEQFF. The chain recombines TRBV28 with TRBJ2-1, with 7 bases lining up with TRBD1. V trimming: 1 base; J trimming: 2 bases; junction bases outside the gene matches: 2. CDR1 is MDHEN, CDR2 SYDVKM, per germline. The CDR3 loop spans 15 amino acids.

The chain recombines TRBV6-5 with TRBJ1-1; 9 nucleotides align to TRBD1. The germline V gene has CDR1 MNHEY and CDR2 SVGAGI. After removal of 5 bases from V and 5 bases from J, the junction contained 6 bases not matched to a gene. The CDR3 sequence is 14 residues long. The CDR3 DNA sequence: TGTGCCAGCAGTGTAAACAGGGGGCGGACTGAAGCTTTCTTT. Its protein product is CASSVNRGRTEAFF.

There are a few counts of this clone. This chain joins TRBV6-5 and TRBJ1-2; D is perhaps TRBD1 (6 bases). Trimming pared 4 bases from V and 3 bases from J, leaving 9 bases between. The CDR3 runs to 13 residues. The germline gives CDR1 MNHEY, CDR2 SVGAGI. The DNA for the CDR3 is TGTGCCAGCAGTTCTGACAGGTACTATGGCTACACCTTC. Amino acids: CASSSDRYYGYTF.

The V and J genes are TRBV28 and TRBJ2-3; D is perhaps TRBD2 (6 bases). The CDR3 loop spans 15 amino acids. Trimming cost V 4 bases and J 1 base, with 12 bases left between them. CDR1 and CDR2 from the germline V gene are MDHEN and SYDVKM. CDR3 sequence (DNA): TGTGCCAGCAGTTCTCCCGCTAGCGGCACAGATACGCAGTATTTT. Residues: CASSSPASGTDTQYF.